These T cell receptor beta chains were read from a single sample in a study of T cells in localized non-small cell lung cancer. Sequencing was performed with immunoSEQ multiplex PCR; in TCRdb, only in-frame clones are kept and a portion is missing. The data show roughly 25,000 clones, around nine tenths seen once. The sample in question was peripheral blood, obtained before any cancer treatment. These receptor sequences come from a woman aged 40-75 years with stage I lung adenocarcinoma. CDR3s leave out the opening cysteine and the closing phenylalanine or tryptophan. Fields, in order: J gene, V gene, CDR3 protein.

J gene: TRBJ2-2
V gene: TRBV28
CDR3 protein: ASRYREGGGELF

J gene: TRBJ1-3
V gene: TRBV28
CDR3 protein: ASSLRGAIGNTIY

J gene: TRBJ1-1
V gene: TRBV15
CDR3 protein: ATSRETGGTEAF

J gene: TRBJ2-1
V gene: TRBV6-4
CDR3 protein: ASSINPGGEQF

J gene: TRBJ2-7
V gene: TRBV28
CDR3 protein: ASSLSGLAGYEQY

J gene: TRBJ1-5
V gene: TRBV6-6
CDR3 protein: ASSYSGGGPQH

J gene: TRBJ2-7
V gene: TRBV13
CDR3 protein: ASSQSGSEQY

J gene: TRBJ1-2
V gene: TRBV7-9
CDR3 protein: ASSPGVQGTLYGYT

J gene: TRBJ2-5
V gene: TRBV2
CDR3 protein: ASSRGLAGVQTQY

J gene: TRBJ2-5
V gene: TRBV18
CDR3 protein: ASSPPSMRGSETQY

J gene: TRBJ2-7
V gene: TRBV5-6
CDR3 protein: ASSLRDSYEQY